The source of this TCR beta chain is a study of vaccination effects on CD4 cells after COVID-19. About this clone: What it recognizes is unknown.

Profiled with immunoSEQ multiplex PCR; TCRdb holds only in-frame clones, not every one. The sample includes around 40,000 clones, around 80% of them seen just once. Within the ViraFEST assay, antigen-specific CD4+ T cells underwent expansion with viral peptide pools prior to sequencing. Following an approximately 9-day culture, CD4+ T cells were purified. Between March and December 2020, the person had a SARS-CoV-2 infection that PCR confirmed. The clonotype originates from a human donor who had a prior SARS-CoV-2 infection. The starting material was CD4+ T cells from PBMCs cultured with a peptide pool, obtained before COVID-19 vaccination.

The CDR3, as DNA: TGTGCCAGCAGCCCAGGGACCGTCCAAGAGACCCAGTACTTC. As protein: CASSPGTVQETQYF. J is TRBJ2-5 and V is TRBV7-2; D tentatively reads TRBD1 or TRBD2 (5 bases each). V was shortened by 5 bases and J by 1 base, with 11 bases between the two germline ends. The germline V gene encodes CDR1 SGHTA and CDR2 FQGNSA. The CDR3 runs 14 residues. Together with reference TRBV7-2 and TRBJ2-5, the CDR3 gives the full variable domain: GAGVSQSPSNKVTEKGKDVELRCDPISGHTALYWYRQSLGQGLEFLIYFQGNSAPDKSGLPSDRFSAERTGGSVSTLTIQRTQQEDSAVYLCASSPGTVQETQYFGPGTRLLVL.